These T cell receptor beta chains were read from a single sample in a study of T cells in Graves' hyperthyroidism and ophthalmopathy. In TCRdb, the multiplex PCR reads were re-called with MiXCR into one record per CDR3 protein. The sample holds 600,000 or so distinct CDR3 sequences, more than 14% seen once. The material sequenced was blood. These receptors were taken from a woman aged 50 to 65 with Graves' ophthalmopathy. Each CDR3 is given with its conserved first and last residue. D genes are given only for firm matches. Part of the rows lack a size; the others show once, few, many or a class for expanded clones.

J | V | size | D | CDR3 | DNA
TRBJ2-7 | TRBV7-2 | many | TRBD2 | CASSYYGTSGTYEQYF | TGTGCCAGCAGCTATTACGGGACTAGCGGAACCTACGAGCAGTACTTC
TRBJ1-1 | TRBV5-1 | many | . | CASSSRPSLNTEAFF | TGCGCCAGCAGCTCCAGACCGTCACTGAACACTGAAGCTTTCTTT
TRBJ1-6 | TRBV2 | many | TRBD1 | CASSWDRGGSPLHF | TGTGCCAGCAGTTGGGACAGGGGTGGTTCACCCCTCCACTTT
TRBJ1-5 | TRBV20-1 | few | . | CSARGNQPQHF | TGCAGTGCTAGGGGGAATCAGCCCCAGCATTTT
TRBJ1-1 | TRBV20-1 | . | . | CSARVSGPTEAFF | TGCAGTGCTAGAGTTTCGGGGCCGACTGAAGCTTTCTTT
TRBJ2-1 | TRBV5-1 | many | TRBD2 | CGSAASSLASGIARYNEQFF | TGCGGGTCGGCCGCCAGCAGCTTGGCTAGCGGGATCGCACGATACAATGAGCAGTTCTTC
TRBJ1-1 | TRBV30 | many | . | CAWKQRLAWNTEAFF | TGTGCCTGGAAGCAACGTCTGGCTTGGAACACTGAAGCTTTCTTT
TRBJ1-1 | TRBV27 | many | . | CASTSRTPGSMNTEAFF | TGTGCCAGCACCTCGAGGACACCTGGATCCATGAACACTGAAGCTTTCTTT
TRBJ2-7 | TRBV7-9 | . | TRBD1 | CASTYEGARAEQYF | TGTGCCAGCACCTACGAGGGGGCGCGTGCCGAGCAGTACTTC
TRBJ2-1 | TRBV7-9 | many | . | CASNGGSSSYNEQFF | TGTGCCAGCAACGGGGGATCGAGCTCCTACAATGAGCAGTTCTTC
TRBJ2-3 | TRBV3-1 | many | TRBD2 | CASSQSGRAVDTQYF | TGTGCCAGCAGCCAAAGCGGGAGGGCCGTAGATACGCAGTATTTT
TRBJ2-1 | TRBV28 | many | TRBD1 | CASSPSGTGVNNEQFF | TGTGCCAGCAGCCCCTCCGGGACAGGGGTTAACAATGAGCAGTTCTTC
TRBJ2-5 | TRBV24-1 | . | TRBD1 | CATSDHRDSFQETQYF | TGTGCCACCAGTGACCATCGGGACAGCTTCCAAGAGACCCAGTACTTC
TRBJ2-3 | TRBV12-3/TRBV12-4 | many | TRBD2 | CASSTTSGSADTQYF | TGTGCCAGCAGTACGACTAGCGGGAGTGCAGATACGCAGTATTTT
TRBJ2-1 | TRBV11-3 | many | . | CASSLDGSYNEQFF | TGTGCCAGCAGCTTAGATGGCAGTTACAATGAGCAGTTCTTC
TRBJ1-1 | TRBV30 | many | TRBD1 | CAWLLPGQMNTEAFF | TGTGCCTGGCTTTTACCGGGACAGATGAACACTGAAGCTTTCTTT
TRBJ2-5 | TRBV20-1 | . | TRBD2 | CSARVPALAGGSETQYF | TGCAGTGCTAGGGTACCCGCTCTAGCGGGAGGGTCCGAGACCCAGTACTTC
TRBJ1-1 | TRBV20-1 | . | . | CSALGTAGTEAFF | TGCAGTGCCCTGGGGACGGCTGGGACTGAAGCTTTCTTT